This TCR beta chain originates from a study of CD8+ T cells in alopecia areata. Study outcomes and limitations: Whereas mice showed it more clearly, TCR sharing across patients was murkier, possibly because of HLA. Tofacitinib did not eliminate many expanded lesional clones from scalp or blood. Sequence data from scalp samples additionally include resident alphabeta T cells of normal skin.

For this clone: Its matching antigen is unknown.

Documented treatment: oral pan-JAK inhibitor, 5-10 mg twice daily. Extracted RNA was reverse transcribed, and the resulting cDNA served as sequencing template. The table came from immunoSEQ multiplex PCR; TCRdb's copy has only in-frame clones and leaves some out. The sample lists about 280,000 clones; over 45% were seen once. CDR1 is MGHRA and CDR2 is YSYEKL in the germline V gene. Trimming cost V 1 base and J 3 bases, with 6 bases left between them. The CDR3 sequence is 13 residues long. The origin of this receptor is a human donor with alopecia areata. This specimen consisted of CD4+ T cells sorted from blood, obtained at week 24, from a patient treated with tofacitinib. The J gene is TRBJ1-2, the V gene TRBV4-1; D perhaps matches TRBD1 (5 bases). CDR3 DNA sequence: TGCGCCAGCAGCCAAGGCAGGGACTATGGCTACACCTTC. Protein sequence: CASSQGRDYGYTF.